This entry lists 30 T cell receptor beta chains sequenced from one sample in a study of T cells after somatic rescue of genetic block. The protocol was immunoSEQ multiplex PCR, while the TCRdb copy is restricted to in-frame clones and leaves out a portion. This sample yields 13,000 to 15,000 clones, of which approximately 72% are seen a single time; 11% to 15% belongs to the top ten. Sequencing was performed on peripheral blood mononuclear cells (PBMCs). The source is a boy younger than 18.

The CDR3 here is CASSLGILSYGYTF. CDR3 in DNA: TGTGCCAGCAGCTTAGGGATCCTTTCCTATGGCTACACCTTC. The chain combines TRBV7-9 with TRBJ1-2; D gene unclear. The germline V and J ends were trimmed by 1 base and 4 bases, with 10 bases remaining between them. This CDR3 has 14 amino acids. The germline V gene encodes CDR1 SEHNR and CDR2 FQNEAQ (reference sequence).

This clone has a handful of counts. The chain employs TRBV28 and TRBJ2-1; no clear D gene. Trimming took 1 base from V and 7 from J, leaving 5 bases between them. CDR3 length: 12 residues. Germline V lookup: CDR1 MDHEN, CDR2 SYDVKM. The CDR3 sequence is CASSLSRNEQFF. CDR3 DNA sequence: TGTGCCAGCAGTTTATCCAGAAATGAGCAGTTCTTC.

For the CDR3, the DNA is TGTGCCAGCAGCCGACTAGCGGGAGCTTTTTACGAGCAGTACTTC. Translated, it gives CASSRLAGAFYEQYF. This rearrangement joins TRBV28 to TRBJ2-7, with 12 nucleotides matching TRBD2. The germline CDR1 and CDR2 sequences are MDHEN and SYDVKM. The CDR3 extends over 15 amino acids. J was trimmed by 4 bases and V by 6 bases; bases with no gene match: 7.

The chain combines TRBV7-9 with TRBJ2-5; TRBD1 matches at 8 bases. Unmatched junction bases numbered 7, after V lost 6 bases and J lost 4 bases. CDR1 SEHNR and CDR2 FQNEAQ come from the germline V gene (reference sequence). This CDR3 has 14 residues. The CDR3 coding sequence is TGTGCCAGCAGTTTGCGTACAGGGGGAGAGACCCAGTACTTC. Protein sequence: CASSLRTGGETQYF.

This clone was seen only a few times. The chain uses TRBV5-1 and TRBJ1-1, with 10 positions matching TRBD1. Germline V gene lookup returns CDR1 SGHRS and CDR2 YFSETQ. This CDR3 is built from 13 residues. J gave up 6 bases and V 4 bases, and 3 bases lay outside the gene matches. CDR3 loop: CASSGGTGAEAFF. CDR3 nucleotides: TGCGCCAGCAGCGGAGGGACAGGGGCTGAAGCTTTCTTT.

The CDR3 spells CASRVQGLNTEAFF. The CDR3 nucleotides are TGTGCCAGCAGAGTTCAGGGGTTGAACACTGAAGCTTTCTTT. The chain links TRBV28 to TRBJ1-1; D might be TRBD1 (6 bases). Per the germline V gene, CDR1 is MDHEN and CDR2 is SYDVKM. The CDR3 spans 14 residues. V was pared by 6 bases and J by 0 bases, with 11 bases between.

This clone has a single count. The chain links TRBV7-2 to TRBJ2-7, with D unresolved. V was clipped by 2 bases and J by 5 bases, with 7 bases between them. The CDR3 has 12 amino acids. The germline V gene has CDR1 SGHTA and CDR2 FQGNSA. The CDR3 DNA sequence: TGTGCCAGCAGCTTAAGTCCCGACGAGCAGTACTTC. Its translation: CASSLSPDEQYF.

About this clone: At one end, the junction sequence differs from germline, possibly due to a read error. This chain connects TRBV9 to TRBJ1-2; 9 nucleotides align to TRBD1. CDR3 length: 11 residues. Germline V CDR1 and CDR2: SGDLS, YYNGEE. Here the CDR3 reads CASSAGTGISF. In DNA form, the CDR3 reads TGTGCCAGCAGCGCAGGGACAGGGATCTCCTTC. Full variable domain (missing parts from reference TRBV9 and TRBJ1-2): DSGVTQTPKHLITATGQRVTLRCSPRSGDLSVYWYQQSLDQGLQFLIQYYNGEERAKGNILERFSAQQFPDLHSELNLSSLELGDSALYFCASSAGTGISFGSGTRLTVV.

The chain is built from TRBV5-1 and TRBJ2-7, with D unresolved. This CDR3 has 14 amino acids. The germline gives CDR1 SGHRS, CDR2 YFSETQ. The V end lost 4 bases, the J end lost 2 bases, and 13 bases lay between the germline ends. The CDR3 DNA sequence: TGCGCCAGCAGCCTGCTGGCTAGTACCTACGAGCAGTACTTC. Protein: CASSLLASTYEQYF. Drawing the rest from reference TRBV5-1 and TRBJ2-7, the complete variable domain is KAGVTQTPRYLIKTRGQQVTLSCSPISGHRSVSWYQQTPGQGLQFLFEYFSETQRNKGNFPGRFSGRQFSNSRSEMNVSTLELGDSALYLCASSLLASTYEQYFGPGTRLTVT.

This clone has more than one count but fewer than ten. This sequence joins TRBV20-1 and TRBJ2-2; D unresolved. Looked up from germline, CDR1 is DFQATT and CDR2 is SNEGSKA (reference sequence). V was shortened by 6 bases and J by 13 bases, with 6 bases between the two germline ends. There are 8 residues in the CDR3. CDR3 DNA sequence: TGCAGTGCACAAGGGCTGTTTTTT. As protein: CSAQGLFF.

The chain links TRBV12-2 to TRBJ1-2. TRBV12-2 is a known pseudogene. The CDR3 length is 16 residues. The CDR3 bases are TGTGCAAGTCGGCTCCGCGGGAGGGGGGGATTTCGTGGCTACACCTTC. Its translation is CASRLRGRGGFRGYTF.

This clone was counted between two and nine times. The chain links TRBV11-2 to TRBJ2-7, with 12 bases lining up with TRBD1. Germline V gene lookup returns CDR1 SGHAT and CDR2 FQNNGV. This CDR3 spans 15 amino acids. V dropped 2 bases and J dropped 4; count of bases not matched to a gene: 3. CDR3 DNA sequence: TGTGCCAGCAGCTTAAGGGACAGGGGGCCGTACGAGCAGTACTTC. Translated: CASSLRDRGPYEQYF.

This clone has only one observation. This rearrangement joins TRBV6-5 to TRBJ1-2, with 8 bases fitting TRBD1. V shed 9 bases and J 2 bases; nucleotides not matched to a gene: 2. CDR1 is MNHEY and CDR2 is SVGAGI in the germline V gene. This CDR3 has 12 amino acids. Here the CDR3 DNA reads TGTGCCAGGAGGACAGGGAACTATGGCTACACCTTC. Its translation: CARRTGNYGYTF.

The chain joins TRBV5-1 to TRBJ2-1; no firm D call. The CDR3 is 15 residues long. Germline assignment: CDR1 SGHRS and CDR2 YFSETQ. Trimming took off 0 bases at V and 6 bases at J, with 13 bases between the two ends. CDR3 DNA sequence: TGCGCCAGCAGCTTGGTTGAGCCAAACTCCAATGAGCAGTTCTTC. It is translated as CASSLVEPNSNEQFF.

The genes are TRBV5-6 and TRBJ1-2; TRBD1 might be the D (5 bases). Between the trimmed V and J ends, which lost 3 bases and 5 bases, there was a span of 11 bases. The CDR3 has 13 amino acids. CDR1 is SGHDT and CDR2 is YYEEEE in the germline V gene. The CDR3 reads CASSWQGGYGYTF. The CDR3 DNA reads TGTGCCAGCAGCTGGCAGGGAGGGTATGGCTACACCTTC.

Points on this clone: Different DNA sequences within this sample yield the same CDR3. The chain carries TRBV5-1 and TRBJ1-4, with 8 positions matching TRBD1. Germline V lookup: CDR1 SGHRS, CDR2 YFSETQ. Germline trimming cut 0 bases from V and 5 bases from J; bases unmatched to any gene: 0. The CDR3 consists of 14 residues. The CDR3 bases are TGCGCCAGCAGCTTGGGACAGGGGAATGAAAAACTGTTTTTT. It translates to CASSLGQGNEKLFF.

This clone has a single count. The chain has TRBV28 and TRBJ2-1; maybe TRBD2 (6 bases). The CDR3 is made up of 13 amino acids. Per germline, CDR1 MDHEN and CDR2 SYDVKM. V was pared by 8 bases and J by 3 bases, with 11 bases between. CDR3 bases: TGTGCCAGCGAAGGAGGGTTCTACAATGAGCAGTTCTTC. This sequence encodes CASEGGFYNEQFF.

The CDR3 sequence is CASSWDRGLWTDTQYF. The CDR3 DNA follows: TGCGCCAGCAGCTGGGACAGGGGGCTTTGGACAGATACGCAGTATTTT. This chain connects TRBV5-1 to TRBJ2-3; the match to TRBD1 covers 12 bases. The trim removed 3 bases at V and 3 bases at J, leaving 5 bases unmatched. This CDR3 contains 16 residues. Germline values: CDR1 SGHRS, CDR2 YFSETQ.

By frequency in the sample, this clone is large. This chain joins TRBV6-4 and TRBJ2-1; 7 bases align to TRBD1. The V gene's germline CDR1 is MRHNA and CDR2 SNTAGT. The V and J ends lost 4 bases and 7 bases, in that order; junction bases with no gene match: 10. CDR3 length: 15 residues. CDR3 in DNA: TGTGCCAGCAGTGTTTTGGCAGGGGGTTCGAATGAGCAGTTCTTC. It specifies CASSVLAGGSNEQFF.

This chain joins TRBV4-1 and TRBJ1-2, with D perhaps TRBD1 (5 bases). This CDR3 contains 16 residues. V lost 0 bases to trimming and J lost 2 bases, with 13 bases between them. Germline lookup yields CDR1 MGHRA and CDR2 YSYEKL. The CDR3 here is CASSQEVQAPNYGYTF. The CDR3 DNA follows: TGCGCCAGCAGCCAAGAGGTACAGGCACCAAACTATGGCTACACCTTC.

The genes are TRBV27 and TRBJ2-7; D is perhaps TRBD2 (6 bases). The ends were cut back, 5 bases at V and 0 bases at J, with 8 bases in the middle. Germline V lookup: CDR1 MNHEY, CDR2 SMNVEV (reference sequence). This CDR3 comprises 13 residues. The CDR3 is CASSVGGSYEQYF. The CDR3 DNA sequence: TGTGCCAGCAGTGTGGGGGGCTCCTACGAGCAGTACTTC.

The chain links TRBV6-6 to TRBJ1-1; D remains unclear. This CDR3 has 13 amino acids. Germline V gene lookup returns CDR1 MNHNY and CDR2 SVGAGI (reference sequence). V lost 3 bases to trimming and J lost 3 bases, with 8 bases between them. For the CDR3, the DNA is TGTGCCAGCAGTTATCGGTTGTACACTGAAGCTTTCTTT. Protein: CASSYRLYTEAFF.

The chain combines TRBV19 with TRBJ2-5; 8 nucleotides agree with TRBD1. The V gene end was trimmed by 1 base and the J gene end by 3 bases; junction bases not matched to a gene: 7. This CDR3 contains 16 residues. The germline V gene has CDR1 LNHDA and CDR2 SQIVND (reference sequence). This chain's CDR3 is CASSIGGTGFKETQYF. The CDR3 region has the DNA TGTGCCAGTAGTATAGGAGGGACAGGATTTAAAGAGACCCAGTACTTC.

This sequence joins TRBV7-9 and TRBJ1-2, with D unresolved. V lost 0 bases to trimming and J lost 12 bases, with 8 bases between them. This CDR3 is built from 11 residues. CDR1 is SEHNR and CDR2 is FQNEAQ in the germline V gene (reference sequence). The CDR3 DNA reads as TGTGCCAGCAGCTTAGCGGACCTAGACACCTTC. It translates to CASSLADLDTF.

The V call is TRBV5-1, the J call TRBJ1-1; D not certain. From germline, CDR1 is SGHRS and CDR2 YFSETQ. This CDR3 region has 12 residues. Trimming cost V 4 bases and J 7 bases, with 11 bases left between them. CDR3 bases: TGCGCCAGCAGCCCCGGGGAGAGTGAAGCTTTCTTT. Translating gives CASSPGESEAFF. The whole variable domain, remainder taken from reference TRBV5-1 and TRBJ1-1, is KAGVTQTPRYLIKTRGQQVTLSCSPISGHRSVSWYQQTPGQGLQFLFEYFSETQRNKGNFPGRFSGRQFSNSRSEMNVSTLELGDSALYLCASSPGESEAFFGQGTRLTVV.

This sequence joins TRBV21-1 and TRBJ1-2; the D call of TRBD1 is as the table states it, not checked on the DNA. TRBV21-1 is flagged as a pseudogene. The CDR3 consists of 13 residues. The CDR3 sequence is CARGTGSNYGYTF. The CDR3 DNA reads TGTGCCAGGGGGACAGGGTCTAACTATGGCTACACCTTC.

The chain joins TRBV6-1 to TRBJ2-5; D is unresolved. The CDR3 runs to 12 residues. V was shortened by 3 bases and J by 6 bases, with 8 bases between the two germline ends. The germline V gene encodes CDR1 MNHNS and CDR2 SASEGT. CDR3 bases: TGTGCCAGCAGTGACCGCGCCCAGACCCAGTACTTC. Protein: CASSDRAQTQYF.

This chain connects TRBV21-1 to TRBJ2-7; TRBD1, the table's D call, was not compared with the DNA. TRBV21-1 has pseudogene status. This CDR3 has 15 residues. As DNA, the CDR3 is TGTGCCAGCAGCAAAGTCACGGACAGGGGGAACGAGCAGTACTTC. Its translation is CASSKVTDRGNEQYF.

This clone has a handful of counts. V and J are TRBV10-3 and TRBJ1-6, with D possibly matching TRBD1 (5 bases). CDR1 is ENHRY, CDR2 SYGVKD, per germline. Between the trimmed V and J ends, which lost 4 bases and 7 bases, there was a span of 8 bases. The CDR3 totals 13 residues. The CDR3 coding sequence is TGTGCCATCAGTGCCGGACAAAATTCACCCCTCCACTTT. This encodes CAISAGQNSPLHF.

The genes are TRBV5-1 and TRBJ1-2, with D perhaps TRBD1 (5 bases). The V and J ends lost 4 bases and 1 base respectively, with 8 bases between them. The CDR3 is 13 residues long. Germline loops: CDR1 SGHRS, CDR2 YFSETQ. This CDR3 reads CASSAQVNYGYTF. The DNA for the CDR3 is TGCGCCAGCAGCGCACAGGTTAACTATGGCTACACCTTC.